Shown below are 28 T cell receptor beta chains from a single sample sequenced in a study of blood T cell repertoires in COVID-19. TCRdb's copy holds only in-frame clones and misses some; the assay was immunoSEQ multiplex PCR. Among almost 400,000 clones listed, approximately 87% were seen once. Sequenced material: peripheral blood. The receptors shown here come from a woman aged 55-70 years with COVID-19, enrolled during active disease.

CDR3 in DNA: TGTGCCAGCAGACGACTGACTAGCGGGGGGGATGAGCAGTTCTTC. It translates to CASRRLTSGGDEQFF. The gene calls are TRBV2 and TRBJ2-1; TRBD2 agrees at 14 bases. The junction had 6 bases not matched to a gene; V was cut back by 6 bases and J by 8 bases. Germline CDR1 and CDR2: SNHLY and FYNNEI. The CDR3 loop spans 15 amino acids.

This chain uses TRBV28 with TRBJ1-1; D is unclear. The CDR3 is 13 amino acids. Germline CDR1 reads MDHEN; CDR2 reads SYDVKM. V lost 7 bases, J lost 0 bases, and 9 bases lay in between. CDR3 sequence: CASTLEVNTEAFF. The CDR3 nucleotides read TGTGCCAGCACCCTTGAGGTGAACACTGAAGCTTTCTTT.

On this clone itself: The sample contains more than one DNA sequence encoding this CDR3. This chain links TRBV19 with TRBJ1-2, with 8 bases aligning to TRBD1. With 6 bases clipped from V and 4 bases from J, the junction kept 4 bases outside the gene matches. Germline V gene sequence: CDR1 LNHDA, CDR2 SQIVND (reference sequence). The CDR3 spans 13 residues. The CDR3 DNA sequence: TGTGCCAGTAGGCGGACAGGGATCTATGGCTACACCTTC. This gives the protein CASRRTGIYGYTF.

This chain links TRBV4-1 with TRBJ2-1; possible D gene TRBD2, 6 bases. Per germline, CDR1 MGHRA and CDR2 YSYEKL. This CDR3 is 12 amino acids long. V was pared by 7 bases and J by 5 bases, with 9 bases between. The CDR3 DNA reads TGCGCCAGCATCGGGGGTGACAATGAGCAGTTCTTC. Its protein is CASIGGDNEQFF.

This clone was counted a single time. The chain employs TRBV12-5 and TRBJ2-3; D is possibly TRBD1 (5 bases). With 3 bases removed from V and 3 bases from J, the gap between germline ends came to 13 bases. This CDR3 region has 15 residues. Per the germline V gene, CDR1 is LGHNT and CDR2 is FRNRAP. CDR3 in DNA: TGTGCTAGTGGTTTAGGTCTACAGGAAACAGATACGCAGTATTTT. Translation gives CASGLGLQETDTQYF. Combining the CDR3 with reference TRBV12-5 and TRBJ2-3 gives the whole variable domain DARVTQTPRHKVTEMGQEVTMRCQPILGHNTVFWYRQTMMQGLELLAYFRNRAPLDDSGMPKDRFSAEMPDATLATLKIQPSEPRDSAVYFCASGLGLQETDTQYFGPGTRLTVL.

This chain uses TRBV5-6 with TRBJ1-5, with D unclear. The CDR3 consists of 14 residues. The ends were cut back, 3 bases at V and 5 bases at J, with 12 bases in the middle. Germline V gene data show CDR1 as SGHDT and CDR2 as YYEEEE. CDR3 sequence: CASSSNMEDQPQHF. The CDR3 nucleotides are TGTGCCAGCAGCTCTAACATGGAGGATCAGCCCCAGCATTTT.

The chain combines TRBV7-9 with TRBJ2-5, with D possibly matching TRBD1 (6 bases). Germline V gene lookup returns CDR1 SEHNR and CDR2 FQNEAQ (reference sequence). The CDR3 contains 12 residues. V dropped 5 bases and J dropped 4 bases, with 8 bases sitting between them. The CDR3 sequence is CASSTGSETQYF. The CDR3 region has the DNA TGTGCCAGCAGCACAGGGTCAGAGACCCAGTACTTC.

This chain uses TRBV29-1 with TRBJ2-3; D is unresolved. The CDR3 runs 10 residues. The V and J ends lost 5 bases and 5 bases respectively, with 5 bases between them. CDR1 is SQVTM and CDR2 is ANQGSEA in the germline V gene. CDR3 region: CSVFKDTQYF. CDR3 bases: TGCAGCGTTTTCAAAGATACGCAGTATTTT.

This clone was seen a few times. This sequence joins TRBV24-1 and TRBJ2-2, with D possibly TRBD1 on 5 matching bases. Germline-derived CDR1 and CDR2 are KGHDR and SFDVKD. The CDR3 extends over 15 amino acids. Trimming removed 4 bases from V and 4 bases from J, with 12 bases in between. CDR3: CATSDSRVRTGELFF. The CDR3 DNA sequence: TGTGCCACCAGTGACAGCAGGGTTCGCACCGGGGAGCTGTTTTTT.

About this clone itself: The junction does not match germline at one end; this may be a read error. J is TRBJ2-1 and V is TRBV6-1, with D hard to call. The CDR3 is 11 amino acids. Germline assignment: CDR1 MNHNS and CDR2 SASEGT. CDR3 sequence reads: CASAGYTEQFF. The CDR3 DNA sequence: TGTGCCAGCGCCGGGTACACTGAGCAGTTCTTC.

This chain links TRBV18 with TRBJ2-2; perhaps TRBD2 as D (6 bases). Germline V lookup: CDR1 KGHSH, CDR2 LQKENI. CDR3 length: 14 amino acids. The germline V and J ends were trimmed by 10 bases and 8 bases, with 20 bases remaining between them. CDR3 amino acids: CATVPVAGRGELFF. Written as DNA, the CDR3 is TGTGCCACCGTCCCTGTCGCGGGGCGGGGGGAGCTGTTTTTT.

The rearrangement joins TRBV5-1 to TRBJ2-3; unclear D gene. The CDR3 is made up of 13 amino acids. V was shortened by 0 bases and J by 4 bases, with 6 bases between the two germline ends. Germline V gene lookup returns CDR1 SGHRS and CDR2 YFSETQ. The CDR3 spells CASSLGSADTQYF. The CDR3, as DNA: TGCGCCAGCAGCTTGGGTTCGGCAGATACGCAGTATTTT.

The CDR3 reads CASSTQGTEAFF. The CDR3 bases are TGTGCCAGTAGTACGCAGGGGACTGAAGCTTTCTTT. The rearrangement links TRBV19 to TRBJ1-1; possible D gene TRBD1, 6 bases. CDR1 is LNHDA and CDR2 is SQIVND in the germline V gene (reference sequence). The length of the CDR3 is 12 residues. With 4 bases removed from V and 5 bases from J, the gap between germline ends came to 8 bases.

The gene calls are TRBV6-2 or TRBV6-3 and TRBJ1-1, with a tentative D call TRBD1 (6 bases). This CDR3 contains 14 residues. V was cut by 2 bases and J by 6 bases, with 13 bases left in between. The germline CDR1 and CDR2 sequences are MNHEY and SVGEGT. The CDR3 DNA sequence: TGTGCCAGCAGTTACCCCCCGGGGGGGCCTGAAGCTTTCTTT. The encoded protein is CASSYPPGGPEAFF.

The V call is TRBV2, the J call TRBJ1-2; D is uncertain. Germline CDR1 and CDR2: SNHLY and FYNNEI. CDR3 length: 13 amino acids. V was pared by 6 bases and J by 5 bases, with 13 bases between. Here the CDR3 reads CASSLFTGYGYTF. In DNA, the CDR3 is TGTGCCAGCAGCCTGTTCACGGGGTATGGCTACACCTTC.

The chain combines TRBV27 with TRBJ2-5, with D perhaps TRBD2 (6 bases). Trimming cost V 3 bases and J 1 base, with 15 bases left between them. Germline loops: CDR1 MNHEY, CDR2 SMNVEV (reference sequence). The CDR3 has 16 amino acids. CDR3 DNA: TGTGCCAGCAGTTTGATCCCGGGACTTTCCCAAGAGACCCAGTACTTC. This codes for CASSLIPGLSQETQYF.

The CDR3 DNA is TGTGCCAGCAGCTTGGTGGGCGCTGGAAACACCATATATTTT. Its translation is CASSLVGAGNTIYF. The rearrangement links TRBV5-6 to TRBJ1-3; D not certain. V lost 0 bases, J lost 2 bases, and 6 bases lay in between. The germline V gene has CDR1 SGHDT and CDR2 YYEEEE. The CDR3 runs 14 residues.

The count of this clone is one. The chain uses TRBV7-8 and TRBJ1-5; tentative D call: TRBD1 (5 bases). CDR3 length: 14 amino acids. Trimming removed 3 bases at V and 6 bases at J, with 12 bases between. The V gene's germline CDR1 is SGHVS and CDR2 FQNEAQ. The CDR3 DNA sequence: TGTGCCAGCAGCTTTAGGCAGGGATTTCAGCCCCAGCATTTT. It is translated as CASSFRQGFQPQHF.

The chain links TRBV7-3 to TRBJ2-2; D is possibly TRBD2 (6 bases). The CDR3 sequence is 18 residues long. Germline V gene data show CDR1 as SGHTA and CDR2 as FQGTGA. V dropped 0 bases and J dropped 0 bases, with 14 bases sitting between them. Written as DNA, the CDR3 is TGTGCCAGCAGCTTAACGTTTGGAGGGGCAGCGAACACCGGGGAGCTGTTTTTT. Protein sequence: CASSLTFGGAANTGELFF.

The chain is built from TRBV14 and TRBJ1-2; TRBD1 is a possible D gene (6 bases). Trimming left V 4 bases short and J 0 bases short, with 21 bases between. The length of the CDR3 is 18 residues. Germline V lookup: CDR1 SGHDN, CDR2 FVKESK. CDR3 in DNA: TGTGCCAGCAGCCCACCCTTCAAGGAGGACAGCTCTAACTATGGCTACACCTTC. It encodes CASSPPFKEDSSNYGYTF.

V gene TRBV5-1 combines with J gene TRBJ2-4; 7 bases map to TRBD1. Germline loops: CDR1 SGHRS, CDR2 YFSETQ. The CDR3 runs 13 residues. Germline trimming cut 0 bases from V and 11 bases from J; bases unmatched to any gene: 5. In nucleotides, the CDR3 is TGCGCCAGCAGCTTGGATGGCCAGGGGGTTCAGTACTTC. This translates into CASSLDGQGVQYF.

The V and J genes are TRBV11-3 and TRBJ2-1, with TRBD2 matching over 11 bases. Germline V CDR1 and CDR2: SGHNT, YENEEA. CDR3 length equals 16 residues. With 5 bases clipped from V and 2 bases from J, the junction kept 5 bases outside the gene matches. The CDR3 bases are TGTGCCAGCAGCCCATCGACTAGCGGGACCTACAATGAGCAGTTCTTC. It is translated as CASSPSTSGTYNEQFF.

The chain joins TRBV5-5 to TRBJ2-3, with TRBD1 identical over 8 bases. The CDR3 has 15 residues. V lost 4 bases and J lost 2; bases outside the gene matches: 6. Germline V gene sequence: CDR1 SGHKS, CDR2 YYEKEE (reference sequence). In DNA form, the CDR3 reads TGTGCCAGCAGCCTCGGACAGGGTTCCACAGATACGCAGTATTTT. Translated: CASSLGQGSTDTQYF. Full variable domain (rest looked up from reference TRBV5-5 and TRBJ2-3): DAGVTQSPTHLIKTRGQQVTLRCSPISGHKSVSWYQQVLGQGPQFIFQYYEKEERGRGNFPDRFSARQFPNYSSELNVNALLLGDSALYLCASSLGQGSTDTQYFGPGTRLTVL.

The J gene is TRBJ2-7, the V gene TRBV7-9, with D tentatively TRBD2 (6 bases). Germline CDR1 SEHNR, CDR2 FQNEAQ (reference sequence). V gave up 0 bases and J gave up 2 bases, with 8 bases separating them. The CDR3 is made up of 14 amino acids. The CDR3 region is CASSLASGTYEQYF. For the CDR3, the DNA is TGTGCCAGCAGCTTAGCTAGCGGAACCTACGAGCAGTACTTC.

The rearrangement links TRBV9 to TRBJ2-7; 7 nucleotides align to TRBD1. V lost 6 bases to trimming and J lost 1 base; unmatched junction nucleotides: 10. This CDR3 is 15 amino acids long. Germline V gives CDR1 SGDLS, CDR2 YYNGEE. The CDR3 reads CASNQDRRISYEQYF. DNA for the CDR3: TGTGCCAGCAACCAGGACAGGAGAATTTCCTACGAGCAGTACTTC.

The DNA of the CDR3 is TGTGCCAGCTCACCACCAGGGAGCGATCAAGCTTTCTTT. This translates into CASSPPGSDQAFF. The chain uses TRBV18 and TRBJ1-1; no definite D call. This CDR3 is built from 13 residues. V lost 0 bases to trimming and J lost 9 bases, with 11 bases between them. Germline assignment: CDR1 KGHSH and CDR2 LQKENI.

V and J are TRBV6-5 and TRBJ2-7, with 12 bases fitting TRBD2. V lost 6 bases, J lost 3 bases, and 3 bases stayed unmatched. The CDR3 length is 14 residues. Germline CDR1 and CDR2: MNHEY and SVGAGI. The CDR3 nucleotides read TGTGCCAGCAGACTAGCGGGGGGAATCTACGAGCAGTACTTC. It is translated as CASRLAGGIYEQYF.

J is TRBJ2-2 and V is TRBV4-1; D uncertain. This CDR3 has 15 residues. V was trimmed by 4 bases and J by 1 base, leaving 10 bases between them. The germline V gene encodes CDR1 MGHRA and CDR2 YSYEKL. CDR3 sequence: CASSRADMNTGELFF. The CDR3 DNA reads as TGCGCCAGCAGCCGGGCAGACATGAACACCGGGGAGCTGTTTTTT.